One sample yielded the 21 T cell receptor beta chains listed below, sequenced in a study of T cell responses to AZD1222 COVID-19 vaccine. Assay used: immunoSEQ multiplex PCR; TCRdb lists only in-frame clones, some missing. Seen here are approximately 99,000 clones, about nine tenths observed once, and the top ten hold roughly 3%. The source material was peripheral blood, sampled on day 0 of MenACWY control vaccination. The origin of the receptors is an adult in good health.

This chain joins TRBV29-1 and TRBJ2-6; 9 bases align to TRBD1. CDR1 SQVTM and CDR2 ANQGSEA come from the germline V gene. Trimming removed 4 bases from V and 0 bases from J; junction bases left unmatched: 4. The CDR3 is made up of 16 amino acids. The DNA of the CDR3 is TGCAGCGTTGCTCGGGGACAGGGCTCTGGGGCCAACGTCCTGACTTTC. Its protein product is CSVARGQGSGANVLTF.

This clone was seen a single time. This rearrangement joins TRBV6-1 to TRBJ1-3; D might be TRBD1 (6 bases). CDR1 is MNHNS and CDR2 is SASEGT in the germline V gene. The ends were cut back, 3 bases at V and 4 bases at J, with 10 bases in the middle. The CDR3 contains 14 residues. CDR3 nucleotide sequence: TGTGCCAGCAGTGAGGGGGCCTGGGGAAACACCATATATTTT. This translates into CASSEGAWGNTIYF.

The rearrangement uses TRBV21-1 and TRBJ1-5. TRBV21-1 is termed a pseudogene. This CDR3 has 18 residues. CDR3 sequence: CASSRGLLPQNSNQPQHF. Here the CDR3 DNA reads TGTGCCAGCAGCAGGGGACTCTTGCCCCAGAATAGCAATCAGCCCCAGCATTTT.

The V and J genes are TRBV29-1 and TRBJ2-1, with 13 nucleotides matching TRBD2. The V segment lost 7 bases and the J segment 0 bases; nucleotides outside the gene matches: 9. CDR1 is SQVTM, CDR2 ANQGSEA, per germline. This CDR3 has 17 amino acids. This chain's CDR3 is CSATTSGGAASYNEQFF. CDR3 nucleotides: TGCAGCGCCACAACTAGCGGGGGGGCCGCCTCCTACAATGAGCAGTTCTTC.

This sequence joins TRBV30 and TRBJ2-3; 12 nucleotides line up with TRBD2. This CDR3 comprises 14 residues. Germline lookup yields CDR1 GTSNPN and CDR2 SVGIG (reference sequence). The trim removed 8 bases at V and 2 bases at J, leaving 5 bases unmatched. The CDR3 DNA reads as TGTGCCAGTACTAGCGGGGGGACCACAGATACGCAGTATTTT. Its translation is CASTSGGTTDTQYF.

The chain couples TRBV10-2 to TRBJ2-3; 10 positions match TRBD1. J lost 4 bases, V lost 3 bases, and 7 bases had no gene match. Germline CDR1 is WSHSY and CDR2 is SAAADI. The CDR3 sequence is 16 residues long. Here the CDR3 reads CASSDGTGDKADTQYF. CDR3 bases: TGCGCCAGCAGTGATGGGACAGGGGATAAAGCAGATACGCAGTATTTT.

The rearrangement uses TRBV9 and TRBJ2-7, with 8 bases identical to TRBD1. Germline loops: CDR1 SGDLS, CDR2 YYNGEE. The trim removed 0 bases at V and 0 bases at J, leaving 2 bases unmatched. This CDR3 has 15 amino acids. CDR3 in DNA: TGTGCCAGCAGCGTAGCGACAGGGGACTCCTACGAGCAGTACTTC. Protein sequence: CASSVATGDSYEQYF.

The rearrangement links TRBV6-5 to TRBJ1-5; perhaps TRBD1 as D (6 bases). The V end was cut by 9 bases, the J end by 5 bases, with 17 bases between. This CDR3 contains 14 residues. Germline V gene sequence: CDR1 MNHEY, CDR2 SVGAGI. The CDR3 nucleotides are TGTGCCAGTTCAAAGGGGGGGAACGATCAGCCCCAGCATTTT. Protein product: CASSKGGNDQPQHF.

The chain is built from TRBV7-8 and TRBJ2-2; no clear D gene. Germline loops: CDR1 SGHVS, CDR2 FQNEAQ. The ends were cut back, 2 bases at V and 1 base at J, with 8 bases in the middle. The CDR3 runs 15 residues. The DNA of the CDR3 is TGTGCCAGCAGCTTATGGGGAAAGAACACCGGGGAGCTGTTTTTT. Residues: CASSLWGKNTGELFF.

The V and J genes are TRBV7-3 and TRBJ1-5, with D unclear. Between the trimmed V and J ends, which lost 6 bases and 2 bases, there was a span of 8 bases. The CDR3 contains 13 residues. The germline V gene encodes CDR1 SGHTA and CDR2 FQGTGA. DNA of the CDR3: TGTGCCAGCAGTAGGGATGGCAATCAGCCCCAGCATTTT. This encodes CASSRDGNQPQHF.

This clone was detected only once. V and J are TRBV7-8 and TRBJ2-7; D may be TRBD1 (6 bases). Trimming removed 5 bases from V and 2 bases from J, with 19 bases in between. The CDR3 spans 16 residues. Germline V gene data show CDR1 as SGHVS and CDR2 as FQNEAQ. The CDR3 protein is CASSPSTGRGTYEQYF. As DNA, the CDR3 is TGTGCCAGCAGCCCCTCGACAGGTAGGGGTACCTACGAGCAGTACTTC.

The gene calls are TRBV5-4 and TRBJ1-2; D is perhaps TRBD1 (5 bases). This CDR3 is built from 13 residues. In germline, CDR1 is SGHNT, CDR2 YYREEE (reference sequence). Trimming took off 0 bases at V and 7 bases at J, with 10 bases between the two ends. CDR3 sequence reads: CASSLVVGVGYTF. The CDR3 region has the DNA TGTGCCAGCAGCTTGGTTGTGGGGGTTGGCTACACCTTC.

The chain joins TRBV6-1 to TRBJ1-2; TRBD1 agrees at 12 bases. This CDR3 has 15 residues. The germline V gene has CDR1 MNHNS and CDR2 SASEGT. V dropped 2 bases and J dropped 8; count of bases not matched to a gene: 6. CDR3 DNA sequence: TGTGCCAGCAGTGAAAGTTACGGGACAGGGGGCGGCTACACCTTC. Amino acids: CASSESYGTGGGYTF.

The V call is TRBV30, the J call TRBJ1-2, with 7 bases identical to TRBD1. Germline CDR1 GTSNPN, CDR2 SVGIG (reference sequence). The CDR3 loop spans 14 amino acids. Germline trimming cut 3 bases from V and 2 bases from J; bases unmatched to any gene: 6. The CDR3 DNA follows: TGTGCCTGGAGGCAACAGGGGTTCAACTATGGCTACACCTTC. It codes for CAWRQQGFNYGYTF.

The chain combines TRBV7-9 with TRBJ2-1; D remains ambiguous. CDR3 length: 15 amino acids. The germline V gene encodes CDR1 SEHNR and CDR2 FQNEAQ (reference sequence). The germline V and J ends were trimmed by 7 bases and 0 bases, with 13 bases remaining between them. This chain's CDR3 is CASTDSGFSYNEQFF. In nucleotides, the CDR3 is TGTGCCAGCACCGATAGTGGATTCTCCTACAATGAGCAGTTCTTC.

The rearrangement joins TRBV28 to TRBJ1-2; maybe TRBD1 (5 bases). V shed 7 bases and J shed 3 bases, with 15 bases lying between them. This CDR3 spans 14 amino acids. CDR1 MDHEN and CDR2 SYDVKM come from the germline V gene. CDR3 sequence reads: CASTVGGWDYGYTF. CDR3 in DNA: TGTGCCAGCACCGTGGGGGGATGGGACTATGGCTACACCTTC.

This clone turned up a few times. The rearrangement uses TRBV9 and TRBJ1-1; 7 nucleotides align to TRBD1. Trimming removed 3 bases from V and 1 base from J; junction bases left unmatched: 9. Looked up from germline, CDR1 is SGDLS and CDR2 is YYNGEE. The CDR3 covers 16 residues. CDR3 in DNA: TGTGCCAGCAGCGGTTTAACAGGGGCGACGAACACTGAAGCTTTCTTT. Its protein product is CASSGLTGATNTEAFF.

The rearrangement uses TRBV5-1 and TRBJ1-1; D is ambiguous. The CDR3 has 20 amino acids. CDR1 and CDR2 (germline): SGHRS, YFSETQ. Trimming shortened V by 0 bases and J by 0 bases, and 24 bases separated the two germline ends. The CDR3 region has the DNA TGCGCCAGCAGCTTGGTCGTTATTTTTGGGTCACCTTCCATGAACACTGAAGCTTTCTTT. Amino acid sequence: CASSLVVIFGSPSMNTEAFF.

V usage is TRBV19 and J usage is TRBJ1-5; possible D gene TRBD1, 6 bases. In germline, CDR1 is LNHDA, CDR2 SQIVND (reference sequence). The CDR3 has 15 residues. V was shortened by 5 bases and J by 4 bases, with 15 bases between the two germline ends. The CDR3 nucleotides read TGTGCCAGTAGTTCGGCAGGGGAGAGGAATCAGCCCCAGCATTTT. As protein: CASSSAGERNQPQHF.

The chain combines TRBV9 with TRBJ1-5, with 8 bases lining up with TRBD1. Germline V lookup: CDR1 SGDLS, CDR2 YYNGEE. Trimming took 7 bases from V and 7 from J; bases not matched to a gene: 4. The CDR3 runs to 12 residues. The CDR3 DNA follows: TGTGCCAGCGGACAGGGAAACCAGCCCCAGCATTTT. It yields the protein CASGQGNQPQHF.

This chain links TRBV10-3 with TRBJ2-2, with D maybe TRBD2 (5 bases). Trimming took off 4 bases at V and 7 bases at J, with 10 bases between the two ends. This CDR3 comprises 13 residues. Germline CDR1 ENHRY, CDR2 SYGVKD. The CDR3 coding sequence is TGTGCCATCAGTGCGGGGTTTGGCGGGGAGCTGTTTTTT. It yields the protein CAISAGFGGELFF.